The 17 T cell receptor beta chains below were found in one sample sequenced in a study of cytomegalovirus exposure and HLA in healthy donors. The data were produced by immunoSEQ multiplex PCR, yet TCRdb's version contains in-frame clones alone and is incomplete. Here the sample spans approximately 180,000 clones, about 89% being singletons. Sequencing was carried out using PBMCs. All receptors derive from a man younger than 35 in good health and CMV-seropositive.

The chain carries TRBV27 and TRBJ2-1; D is perhaps TRBD1 (6 bases). Germline lookup yields CDR1 MNHEY and CDR2 SMNVEV (reference sequence). The CDR3 has 15 amino acids. Trimming stripped 6 bases from V and 7 bases from J, with 19 bases between. The DNA for the CDR3 is TGTGCCAGCAGGCTACAGGGTAGGGGACGGAATGAGCAGTTCTTC. As protein: CASRLQGRGRNEQFF.

The rearrangement uses TRBV29-1 and TRBJ2-2; 8 bases line up with TRBD1. Germline lookup yields CDR1 SQVTM and CDR2 ANQGSEA. V lost 7 bases and J lost 5; bases outside the gene matches: 6. This CDR3 has 13 residues. CDR3 DNA: TGCAGCGCAGACAGGGGTCAGACCGGGGAGCTGTTTTTT. Protein sequence: CSADRGQTGELFF.

This chain links TRBV7-9 with TRBJ2-3; 7 bases map to TRBD1. Germline lookup yields CDR1 SEHNR and CDR2 FQNEAQ (reference sequence). V gave up 3 bases and J gave up 0 bases; unmatched junction bases: 6. The CDR3 extends over 16 amino acids. CDR3 DNA: TGTGCCAGCAGCTTCCGACAGGGTACAAGCACAGATACGCAGTATTTT. Amino acid sequence: CASSFRQGTSTDTQYF.

This clone was recorded at least ten times. V is TRBV5-4 and J is TRBJ2-7, with TRBD1 matching over 8 bases. The CDR3 has 13 residues. With V trimmed by 0 bases and J by 5 bases, 1 base remained unmatched. Germline V CDR1 and CDR2: SGHNT, YYREEE (reference sequence). The chain's CDR3 is CASSLGQGNEQYF. The CDR3 nucleotides read TGTGCCAGCAGCTTGGGACAGGGGAACGAGCAGTACTTC.

This clone was observed once. The chain combines TRBV9 with TRBJ1-3, with TRBD1 matching over 7 bases. The V gene's germline CDR1 is SGDLS and CDR2 YYNGEE. The CDR3 covers 15 residues. V lost 3 bases, J lost 2 bases, and 5 bases stayed unmatched. The CDR3 region has the DNA TGTGCCAGCAGCGGGGGAGACAGGGCTGGAAACACCATATATTTT. It translates to CASSGGDRAGNTIYF.

This clone was counted between two and nine times. The rearrangement joins TRBV7-9 to TRBJ2-6; D unclear. CDR1 is SEHNR, CDR2 FQNEAQ, per germline (reference sequence). Trimming cost V 7 bases and J 1 base, with 5 bases left between them. This CDR3 comprises 13 residues. Here the CDR3 reads CASTVSGANVLTF. CDR3 bases: TGTGCCAGCACCGTATCTGGGGCCAACGTCCTGACTTTC. Full variable domain (missing parts from reference TRBV7-9 and TRBJ2-6): DTGVSQNPRHKITKRGQNVTFRCDPISEHNRLYWYRQTLGQGPEFLTYFQNEAQLEKSRLLSDRFSAERPKGSFSTLEIQRTEQGDSAMYLCASTVSGANVLTFGAGSRLTVL.

The CDR3 here is CASSSNRGRYYGYTF. CDR3 DNA: TGCGCCAGCAGCTCGAACAGGGGACGTTATTATGGCTACACCTTC. J is TRBJ1-2 and V is TRBV5-1; 7 bases are a match to TRBD1. This CDR3 spans 15 amino acids. In germline, CDR1 is SGHRS, CDR2 YFSETQ. Trimming took 3 bases from V and 5 from J; bases not matched to a gene: 10.

The chain employs TRBV28 and TRBJ2-2; TRBD2 aligns across 7 bases. The V gene end was trimmed by 6 bases and the J gene end by 5 bases; junction bases not matched to a gene: 6. The CDR3 is made up of 14 amino acids. CDR1 is MDHEN and CDR2 is SYDVKM in the germline V gene. The CDR3: CASRLGGNTGELFF. The CDR3 DNA reads as TGTGCCAGCAGGTTGGGAGGGAATACCGGGGAGCTGTTTTTT.

This chain joins TRBV30 and TRBJ1-1; maybe TRBD1 (5 bases). Trimming removed 2 bases from V and 3 bases from J, with 16 bases in between. Germline V gene data show CDR1 as GTSNPN and CDR2 as SVGIG (reference sequence). CDR3 size: 15 residues. For the CDR3, the DNA is TGTGCCTGGAGTTTCCAGGGTAAAAGGGACACTGAAGCTTTCTTT. Translated: CAWSFQGKRDTEAFF.

This chain links TRBV5-1 with TRBJ2-3, with a possible D match to TRBD2 (5 bases). Germline V lookup: CDR1 SGHRS, CDR2 YFSETQ. V lost 0 bases, J lost 2 bases, and 10 bases lay in between. The CDR3 length is 15 residues. The CDR3 DNA reads TGCGCCAGCAGCTTGGGTGGGAGACTCACAGATACGCAGTATTTT. This sequence encodes CASSLGGRLTDTQYF.

This clone was found a few times. The chain has TRBV4-1 and TRBJ1-5, with a tentative D call TRBD1 (6 bases). The CDR3 runs 14 residues. The V and J ends lost 4 bases and 1 base respectively, with 8 bases between them. Germline V gene sequence: CDR1 MGHRA, CDR2 YSYEKL. The CDR3 nucleotides are TGCGCCAGCAGCCCTAGGGGGAGCAATCAGCCCCAGCATTTT. Residues: CASSPRGSNQPQHF.

The chain is built from TRBV9 and TRBJ2-5; D is perhaps TRBD1 (5 bases). The CDR3 extends over 16 amino acids. The ends were cut back, 1 base at V and 7 bases at J, with 20 bases in the middle. The V gene's germline CDR1 is SGDLS and CDR2 YYNGEE. The CDR3 here is CASSVTWTPGDGTQYF. CDR3 DNA sequence: TGTGCCAGCAGCGTAACGTGGACACCCGGAGACGGGACCCAGTACTTC.

The chain joins TRBV30 to TRBJ2-1, with D unresolved. Germline loops: CDR1 GTSNPN, CDR2 SVGIG (reference sequence). The ends were cut back, 0 bases at V and 7 bases at J, with 4 bases in the middle. This CDR3 spans 11 amino acids. This chain's CDR3 is CAWSVQNEQFF. CDR3 DNA: TGTGCCTGGAGTGTACAGAATGAGCAGTTCTTC.

The chain combines TRBV4-1 with TRBJ2-2, with 11 nucleotides matching TRBD2. The junction had 2 bases not matched to a gene; V was cut back by 3 bases and J by 5 bases. CDR3 length: 15 residues. Germline values: CDR1 MGHRA, CDR2 YSYEKL. CDR3 DNA sequence: TGCGCCAGCAGCCAGGGACTAGCGGTTACCGGGGAGCTGTTTTTT. It specifies CASSQGLAVTGELFF.

The chain joins TRBV7-2 to TRBJ2-1; 10 bases are a match to TRBD2. This CDR3 is 17 amino acids long. Germline loops: CDR1 SGHTA, CDR2 FQGNSA. The J segment lost 2 bases and the V segment lost 3 bases, leaving 7 bases of the junction unmatched. The CDR3 sequence is CASSFPLAGVTYNEQFF. Written as DNA, the CDR3 is TGTGCCAGCAGCTTTCCTCTAGCGGGAGTGACCTACAATGAGCAGTTCTTC.

J is TRBJ2-1 and V is TRBV10-3; 9 nucleotides agree with TRBD2. The V and J ends lost 9 bases and 0 bases, in that order; junction bases with no gene match: 6. This CDR3 contains 15 residues. Germline V lookup: CDR1 ENHRY, CDR2 SYGVKD. CDR3 amino acids: CAIMSGGSSYNEQFF. The DNA of the CDR3 is TGTGCCATAATGAGCGGGGGGAGCTCCTACAATGAGCAGTTCTTC.

This rearrangement joins TRBV5-6 to TRBJ1-1; 8 bases are a match to TRBD1. There are 13 residues in the CDR3. Germline CDR1 is SGHDT and CDR2 is YYEEEE. With V trimmed by 1 base and J by 10 bases, 6 bases remained unmatched. In DNA, the CDR3 is TGTGCCAGCAGCTTGAACAGGGGGAGGGTAGCTTTCTTT. As protein: CASSLNRGRVAFF.